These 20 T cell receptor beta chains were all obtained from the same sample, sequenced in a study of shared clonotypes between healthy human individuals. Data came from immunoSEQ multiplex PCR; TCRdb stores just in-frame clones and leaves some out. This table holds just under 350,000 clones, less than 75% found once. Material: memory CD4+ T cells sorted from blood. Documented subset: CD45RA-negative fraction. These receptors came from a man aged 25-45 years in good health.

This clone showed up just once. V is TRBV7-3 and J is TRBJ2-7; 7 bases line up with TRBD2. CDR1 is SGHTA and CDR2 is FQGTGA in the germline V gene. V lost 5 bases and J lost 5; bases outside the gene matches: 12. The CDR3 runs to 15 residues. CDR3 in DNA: TGTGCCAGCAGCCCACATCATGGGCTAGCGGACGAGCAGTACTTC. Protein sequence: CASSPHHGLADEQYF.

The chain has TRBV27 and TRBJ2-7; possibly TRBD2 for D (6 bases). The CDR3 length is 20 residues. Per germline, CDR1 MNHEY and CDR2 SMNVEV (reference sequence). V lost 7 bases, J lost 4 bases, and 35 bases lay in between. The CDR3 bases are TGTGCCAGCAAACTCAATCCCGGTGGGGCGGGGTCAGGGTATGGGTACGAGCAGTACTTC. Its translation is CASKLNPGGAGSGYGYEQYF.

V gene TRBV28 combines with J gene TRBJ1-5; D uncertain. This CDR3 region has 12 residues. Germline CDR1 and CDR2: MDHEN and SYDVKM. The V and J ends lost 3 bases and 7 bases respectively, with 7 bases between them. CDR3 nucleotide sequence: TGTGCCAGCAGTTTTATGAAACAGCCCCAGCATTTT. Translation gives CASSFMKQPQHF. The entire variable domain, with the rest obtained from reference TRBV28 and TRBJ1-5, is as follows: DVKVTQSSRYLVKRTGEKVFLECVQDMDHENMFWYRQDPGLGLRLIYFSYDVKMKEKGDIPEGYSVSREKKERFSLILESASTNQTSMYLCASSFMKQPQHFGDGTRLSIL.

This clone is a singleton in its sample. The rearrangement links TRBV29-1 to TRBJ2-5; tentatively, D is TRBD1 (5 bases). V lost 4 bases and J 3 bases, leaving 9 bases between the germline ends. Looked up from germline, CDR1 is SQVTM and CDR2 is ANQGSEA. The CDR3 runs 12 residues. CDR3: CSVGTLEETQYF. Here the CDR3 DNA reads TGCAGCGTTGGGACATTGGAAGAGACCCAGTACTTC.

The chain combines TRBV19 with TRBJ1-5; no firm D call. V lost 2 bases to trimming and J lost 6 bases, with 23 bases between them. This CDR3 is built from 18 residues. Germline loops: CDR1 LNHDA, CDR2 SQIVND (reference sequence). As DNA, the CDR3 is TGTGCCAGTAGTATACTCCGGACGGAGGGAAAGGGTTTTCAGCCCCAGCATTTT. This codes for CASSILRTEGKGFQPQHF.

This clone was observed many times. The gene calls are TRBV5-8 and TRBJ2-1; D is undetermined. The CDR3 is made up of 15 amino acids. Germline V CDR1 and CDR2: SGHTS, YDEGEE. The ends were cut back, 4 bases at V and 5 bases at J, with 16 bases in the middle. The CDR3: CASSPLFGGNNEQFF. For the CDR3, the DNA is TGTGCCAGCAGCCCCCTTTTTGGCGGAAACAATGAGCAGTTCTTC.

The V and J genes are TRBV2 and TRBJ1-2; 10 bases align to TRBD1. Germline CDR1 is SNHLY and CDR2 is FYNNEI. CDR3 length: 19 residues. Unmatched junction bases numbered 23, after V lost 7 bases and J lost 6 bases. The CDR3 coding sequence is TGTGCCAGCATCCGGGGGAACAGCGTCCGGACAGGGGGAAGGGATGGCTACACCTTC. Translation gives CASIRGNSVRTGGRDGYTF.

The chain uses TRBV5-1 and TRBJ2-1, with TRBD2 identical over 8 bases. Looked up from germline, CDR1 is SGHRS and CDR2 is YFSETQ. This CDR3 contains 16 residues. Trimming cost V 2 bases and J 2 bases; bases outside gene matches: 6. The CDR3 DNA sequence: TGCGCCAGCAGCTTACTAAGCGGGAGTACCTACAATGAGCAGTTCTTC. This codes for CASSLLSGSTYNEQFF.

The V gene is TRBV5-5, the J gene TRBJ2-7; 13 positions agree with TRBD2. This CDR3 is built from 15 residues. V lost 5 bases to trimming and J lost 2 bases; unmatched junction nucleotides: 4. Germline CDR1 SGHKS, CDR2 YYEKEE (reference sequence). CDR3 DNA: TGTGCCAGCAGGACTGGACTAGCGGGAGCCTACGAGCAGTACTTC. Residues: CASRTGLAGAYEQYF. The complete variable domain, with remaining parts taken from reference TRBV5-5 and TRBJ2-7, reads DAGVTQSPTHLIKTRGQQVTLRCSPISGHKSVSWYQQVLGQGPQFIFQYYEKEERGRGNFPDRFSARQFPNYSSELNVNALLLGDSALYLCASRTGLAGAYEQYFGPGTRLTVT.

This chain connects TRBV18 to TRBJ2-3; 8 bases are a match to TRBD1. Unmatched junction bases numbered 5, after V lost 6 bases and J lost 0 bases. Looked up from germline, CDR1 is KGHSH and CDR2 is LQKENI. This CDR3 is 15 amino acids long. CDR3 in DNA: TGTGCCAGCTCCCTAGGACAGGGAAGCACAGATACGCAGTATTTT. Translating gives CASSLGQGSTDTQYF.

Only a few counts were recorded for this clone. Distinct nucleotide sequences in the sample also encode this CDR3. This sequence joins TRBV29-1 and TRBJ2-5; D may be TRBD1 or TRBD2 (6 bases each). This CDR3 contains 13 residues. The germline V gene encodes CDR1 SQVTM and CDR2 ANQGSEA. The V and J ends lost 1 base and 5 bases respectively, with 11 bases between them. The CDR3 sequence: CSVEVGGGETQYF. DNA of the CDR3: TGCAGCGTTGAAGTAGGAGGGGGTGAGACCCAGTACTTC. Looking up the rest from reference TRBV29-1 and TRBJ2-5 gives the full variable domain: SAVISQKPSRDICQRGTSLTIQCQVDSQVTMMFWYRQQPGQSLTLIATANQGSEATYESGFVIDKFPISRPNLTFSTLTVSNMSPEDSSIYLCSVEVGGGETQYFGPGTRLLVL.

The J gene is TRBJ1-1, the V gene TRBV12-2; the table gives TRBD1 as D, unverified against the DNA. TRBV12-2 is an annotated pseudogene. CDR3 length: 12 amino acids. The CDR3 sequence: CASSFSDSEAFF. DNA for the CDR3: TGTGCAAGTTCTTTCTCCGACAGTGAAGCTTTCTTT.

The CDR3 DNA reads TGTGCCAGCAGTGATGGACCCACAGATACGCAGTATTTT. Translating gives CASSDGPTDTQYF. This chain uses TRBV6-1 with TRBJ2-3; D not certain. The ends were cut back, 3 bases at V and 2 bases at J, with 6 bases in the middle. Germline CDR1 MNHNS, CDR2 SASEGT. The CDR3 contains 13 residues.

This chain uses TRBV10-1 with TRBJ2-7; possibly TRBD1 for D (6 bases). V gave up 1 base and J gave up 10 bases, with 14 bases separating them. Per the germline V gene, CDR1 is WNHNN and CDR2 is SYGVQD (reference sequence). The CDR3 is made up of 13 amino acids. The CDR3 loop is CASSEYGTQNQYF. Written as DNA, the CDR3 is TGCGCCAGCAGTGAGTACGGGACACAAAATCAGTACTTC.

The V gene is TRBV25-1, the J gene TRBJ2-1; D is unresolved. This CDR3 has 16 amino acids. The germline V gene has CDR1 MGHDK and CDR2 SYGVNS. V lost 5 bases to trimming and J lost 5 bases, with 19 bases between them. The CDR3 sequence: CASSHGGTPAHNEQFF. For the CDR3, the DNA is TGTGCCAGCAGTCATGGCGGAACACCCGCCCACAATGAGCAGTTCTTC.

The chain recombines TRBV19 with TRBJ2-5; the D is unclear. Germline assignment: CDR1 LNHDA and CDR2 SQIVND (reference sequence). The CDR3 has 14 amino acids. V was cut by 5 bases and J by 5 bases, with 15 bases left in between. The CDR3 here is CASSPSTPKETQYF. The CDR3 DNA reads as TGTGCCAGTAGTCCGAGCACCCCCAAGGAGACCCAGTACTTC.

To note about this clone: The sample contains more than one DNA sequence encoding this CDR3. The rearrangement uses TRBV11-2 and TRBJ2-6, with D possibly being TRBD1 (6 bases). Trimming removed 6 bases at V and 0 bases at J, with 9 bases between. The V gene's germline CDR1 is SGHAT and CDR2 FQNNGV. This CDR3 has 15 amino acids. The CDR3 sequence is CASSRQVSGANVLTF. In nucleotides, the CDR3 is TGTGCCAGCAGTCGACAGGTCTCTGGGGCCAACGTCCTGACTTTC.

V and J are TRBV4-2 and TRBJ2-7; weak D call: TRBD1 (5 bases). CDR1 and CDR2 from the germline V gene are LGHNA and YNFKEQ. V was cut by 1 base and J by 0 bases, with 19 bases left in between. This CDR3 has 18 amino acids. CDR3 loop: CASSQGTGNGVSSYEQYF. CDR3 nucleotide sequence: TGTGCCAGCAGCCAAGGAACAGGAAACGGCGTCAGCTCCTACGAGCAGTACTTC.

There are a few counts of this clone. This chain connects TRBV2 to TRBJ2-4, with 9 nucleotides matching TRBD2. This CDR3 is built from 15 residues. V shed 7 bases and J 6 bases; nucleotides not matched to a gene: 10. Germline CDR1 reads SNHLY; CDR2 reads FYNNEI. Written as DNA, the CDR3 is TGTGCCAGCAAAATACGTAGCGGGAGTCGAAACATTCAGTACTTC. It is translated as CASKIRSGSRNIQYF.

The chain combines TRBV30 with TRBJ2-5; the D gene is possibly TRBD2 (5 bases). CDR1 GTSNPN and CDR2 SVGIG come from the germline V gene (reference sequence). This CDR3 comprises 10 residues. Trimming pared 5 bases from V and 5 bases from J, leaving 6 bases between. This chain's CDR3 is CAWGGETQYF. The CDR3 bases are TGTGCCTGGGGCGGGGAGACCCAGTACTTC.